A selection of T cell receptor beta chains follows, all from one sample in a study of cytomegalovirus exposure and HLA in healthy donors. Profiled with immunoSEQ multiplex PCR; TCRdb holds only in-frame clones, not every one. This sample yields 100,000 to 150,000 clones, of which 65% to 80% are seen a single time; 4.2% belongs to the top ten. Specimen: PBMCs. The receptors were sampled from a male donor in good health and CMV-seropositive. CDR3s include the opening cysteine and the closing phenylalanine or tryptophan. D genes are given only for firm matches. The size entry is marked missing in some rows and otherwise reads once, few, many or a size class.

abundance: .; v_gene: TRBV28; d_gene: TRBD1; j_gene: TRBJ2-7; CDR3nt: TGTGCCAGTAGCCCAGGGGGCGCATTATTAGAGCAGTACTTC; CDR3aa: CASSPGGALLEQYF
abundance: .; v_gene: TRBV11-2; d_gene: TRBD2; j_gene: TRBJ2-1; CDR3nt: TGTGCCAGCAGCTTGGGTCTAGCGGGGGGTTACAATGAGCAGTTCTTC; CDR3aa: CASSLGLAGGYNEQFF
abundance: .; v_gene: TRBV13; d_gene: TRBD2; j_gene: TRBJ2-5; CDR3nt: TGTGCCAGCAGCTTAAGAACTAGCGGAAAAGAGACCCAGTACTTC; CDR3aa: CASSLRTSGKETQYF
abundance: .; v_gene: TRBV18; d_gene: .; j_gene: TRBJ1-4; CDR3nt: TGTGCCAGCTCGATTAGACTGGATCCTAATGAAAAACTGTTTTTT; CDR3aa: CASSIRLDPNEKLFF
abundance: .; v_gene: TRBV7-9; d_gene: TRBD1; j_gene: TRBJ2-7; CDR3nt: TGTGCCAGCAGCTTAGTTTCAGGGGGCATGACCTACGAGCAGTACTTC; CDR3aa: CASSLVSGGMTYEQYF
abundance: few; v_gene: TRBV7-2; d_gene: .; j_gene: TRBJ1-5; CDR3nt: TGTGCCAGCAGTCCGACGGGGAGTAGCAATCAGCCCCAGCATTTT; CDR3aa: CASSPTGSSNQPQHF
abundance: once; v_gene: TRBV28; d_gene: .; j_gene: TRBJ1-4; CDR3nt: TGTGCCACCAAACCTTATTGGGCCGAAAAACTGTTTTTT; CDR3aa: CATKPYWAEKLFF
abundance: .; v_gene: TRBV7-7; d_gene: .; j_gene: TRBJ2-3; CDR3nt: TGTGCCAGCAGCGAAGGGGTTCCTTACACAGATACGCAGTATTTT; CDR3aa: CASSEGVPYTDTQYF
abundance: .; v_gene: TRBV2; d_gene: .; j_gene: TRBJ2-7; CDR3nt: TGTGCCAGCAGTCAGGGGTTGTCCTACGAGCAGTACTTC; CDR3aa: CASSQGLSYEQYF
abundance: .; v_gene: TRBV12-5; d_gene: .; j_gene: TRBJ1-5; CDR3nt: TGTGCTAGTGGTCCCTTGACAGGAGAGGAGAATCAGCCCCAGCATTTT; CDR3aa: CASGPLTGEENQPQHF
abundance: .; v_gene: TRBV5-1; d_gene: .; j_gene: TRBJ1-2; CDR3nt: TGCGCCAGCAGCACAACAGAAAATTATGGCTACACCTTC; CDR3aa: CASSTTENYGYTF
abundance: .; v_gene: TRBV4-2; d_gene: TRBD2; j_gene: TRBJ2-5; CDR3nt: TGTGCCAGCAGCCAAGCTGGCGGGAGAGACGAGACCCAGTACTTC; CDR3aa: CASSQAGGRDETQYF
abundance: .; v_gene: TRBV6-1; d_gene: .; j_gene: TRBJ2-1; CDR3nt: TGTGCCAGCAGTGAAGAAACAGGCGGCTCCTACAATGAGCAGTTCTTC; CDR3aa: CASSEETGGSYNEQFF
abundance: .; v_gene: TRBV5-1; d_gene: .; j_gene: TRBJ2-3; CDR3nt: TGCGCCAGCAGCTTGGCCGGGAGCTCCAGCACAGATACGCAGTATTTT; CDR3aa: CASSLAGSSSTDTQYF
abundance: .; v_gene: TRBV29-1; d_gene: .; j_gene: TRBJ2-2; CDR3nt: TGCAGCGTTGGGCAGGGGCCACCGAACACCGGGGAGCTGTTTTTT; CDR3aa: CSVGQGPPNTGELFF
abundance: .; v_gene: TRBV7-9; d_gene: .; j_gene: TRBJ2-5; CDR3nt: TGTGCCAGCAGCACATCGGGGCAGGGAGGGACCCAGTACTTC; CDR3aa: CASSTSGQGGTQYF
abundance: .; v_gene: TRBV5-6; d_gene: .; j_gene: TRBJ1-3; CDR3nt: TGTGCCAGCAGCTTGGGAGACAGGCCCTCTGGAAACACCATATATTTT; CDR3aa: CASSLGDRPSGNTIYF
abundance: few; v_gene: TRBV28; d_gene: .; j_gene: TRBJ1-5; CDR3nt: TGTGCCAGCAGTTTACAGGGTAGGCCCCAGCATTTT; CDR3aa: CASSLQGRPQHF
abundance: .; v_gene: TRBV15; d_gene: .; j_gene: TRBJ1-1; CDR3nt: TGTGCCACCAGCAGCTCGCCGCGGGCCCACACTGAAGCTTTCTTT; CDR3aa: CATSSSPRAHTEAFF
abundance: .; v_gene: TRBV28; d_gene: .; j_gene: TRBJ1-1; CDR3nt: TGTGCCAGCAGCTTCCCCGCCGCGGGGCACACTGAAGCTTTCTTT; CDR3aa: CASSFPAAGHTEAFF
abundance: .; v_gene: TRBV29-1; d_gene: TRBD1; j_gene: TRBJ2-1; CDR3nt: TGCAGCGTTGCCGGGACAGGGGGTTACAATGAGCAGTTCTTC; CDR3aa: CSVAGTGGYNEQFF
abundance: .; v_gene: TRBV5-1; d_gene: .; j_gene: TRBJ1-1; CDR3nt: TGCGCCAGCACCAGGGGTAACACTGAAGCTTTCTTT; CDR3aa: CASTRGNTEAFF
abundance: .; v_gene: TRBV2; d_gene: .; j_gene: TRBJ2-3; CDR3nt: TGTGCCAGCGGATCGGGGAGGACAGATACGCAGTATTTT; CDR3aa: CASGSGRTDTQYF
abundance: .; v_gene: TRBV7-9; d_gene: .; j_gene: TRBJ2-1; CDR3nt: TGTGCCAGCAGCCGGGACTCCTACAATGAGCAGTTCTTC; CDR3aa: CASSRDSYNEQFF
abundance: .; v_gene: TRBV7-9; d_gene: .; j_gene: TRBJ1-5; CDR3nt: TGTTCCAGCAGCTTAGGGACGGGGAATAGCAATCAGCCCCAGCATTTT; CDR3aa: CSSSLGTGNSNQPQHF
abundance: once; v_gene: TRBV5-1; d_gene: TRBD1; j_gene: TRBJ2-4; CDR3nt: TGCGCCAGTGGGACAGGGGAAGCCAAAAACAGTCAGTACTTC; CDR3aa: CASGTGEAKNSQYF
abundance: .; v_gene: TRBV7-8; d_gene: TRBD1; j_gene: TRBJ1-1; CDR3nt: TGTGCCAGCAGCTGGGACAGGGCGGTCGGCACTGAAGCTTTCTTT; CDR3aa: CASSWDRAVGTEAFF
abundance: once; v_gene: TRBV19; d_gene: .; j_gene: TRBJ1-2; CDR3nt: TGTGCCAGTAGTTCGAGAGACTATGGCTACACCTTC; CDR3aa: CASSSRDYGYTF
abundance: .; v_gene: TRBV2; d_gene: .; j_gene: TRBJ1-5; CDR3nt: TGTGCCAGCAGTGAATCGGGGTTCTATCAGCCCCAGCATTTT; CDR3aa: CASSESGFYQPQHF
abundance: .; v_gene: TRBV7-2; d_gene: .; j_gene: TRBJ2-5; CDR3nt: TGTGCCAGCAGCCACGGGACTTCGCCGCAAGAGACCCAGTACTTC; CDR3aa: CASSHGTSPQETQYF
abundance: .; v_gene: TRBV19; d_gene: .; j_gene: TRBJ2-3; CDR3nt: TGTGCCAGTAGTCCACGTCGACCCTCAGGCCTTCTACCCACAGATACGCAGTATTTT; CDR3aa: CASSPRRPSGLLPTDTQYF
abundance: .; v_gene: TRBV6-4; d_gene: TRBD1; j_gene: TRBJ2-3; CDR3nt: TGTGCCAGCAGTGAGGGGACAGGCCACACAGATACGCAGTATTTT; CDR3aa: CASSEGTGHTDTQYF
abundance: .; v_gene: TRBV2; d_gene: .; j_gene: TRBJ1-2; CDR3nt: TGTGCCAACAGCACCCCACGGGGGGGAACTCACTATGGCTACACCTTC; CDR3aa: CANSTPRGGTHYGYTF
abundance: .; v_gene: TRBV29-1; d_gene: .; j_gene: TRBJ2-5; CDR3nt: TGCAGCGTTGAAGATCTTGGACAGTCCGAGACCCAGTACTTC; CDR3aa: CSVEDLGQSETQYF
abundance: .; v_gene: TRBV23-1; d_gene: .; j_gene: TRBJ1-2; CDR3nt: TGCGCCAGCAGTCTACAGGAGCGTTTTGGCTACACCTTC; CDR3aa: CASSLQERFGYTF
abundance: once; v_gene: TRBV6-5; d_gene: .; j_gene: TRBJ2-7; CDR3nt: TGTGCCAGCACCACTGGGTGGGCCTCCTACGAGCAGTACTTC; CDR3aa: CASTTGWASYEQYF
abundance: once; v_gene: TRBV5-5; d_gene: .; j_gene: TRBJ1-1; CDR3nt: TGTGCCAGCAGCCCGGTCGGGGGGTATGAAGCTTTCTTT; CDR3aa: CASSPVGGYEAFF
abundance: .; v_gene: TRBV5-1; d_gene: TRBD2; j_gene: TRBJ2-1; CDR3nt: TGCGCCAGCAGCTTACGGGGCCAGGGTCTAGCGGGAGTTAATGAGCAGTTCTTC; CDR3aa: CASSLRGQGLAGVNEQFF
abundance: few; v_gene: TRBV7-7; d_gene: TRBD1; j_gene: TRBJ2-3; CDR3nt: TGTGCCAGCAGCCCCGACCTGGGACAGGGAACAGATACGCAGTATTTT; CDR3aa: CASSPDLGQGTDTQYF
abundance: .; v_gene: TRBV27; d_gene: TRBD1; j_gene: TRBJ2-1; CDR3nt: TGTGCCAGCAGTCTCGGGACAGGGGGCCATGAGCAGTTCTTC; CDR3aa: CASSLGTGGHEQFF
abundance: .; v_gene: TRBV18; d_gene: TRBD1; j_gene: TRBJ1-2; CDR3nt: TGTGCCAGCTCACCACGGACAGGGAACTATGGCTACACCTTC; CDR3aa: CASSPRTGNYGYTF
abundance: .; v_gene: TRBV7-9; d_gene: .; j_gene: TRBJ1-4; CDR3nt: TGTGCCAGCAGCTCCACCGGGACTGTGAATGAAAAACTGTTTTTT; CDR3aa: CASSSTGTVNEKLFF
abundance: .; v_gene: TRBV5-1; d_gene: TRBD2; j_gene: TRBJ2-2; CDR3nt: TGCGCCAGCAGCTTGGAGGGACTAAACACCGGGGAGCTGTTTTTT; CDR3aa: CASSLEGLNTGELFF
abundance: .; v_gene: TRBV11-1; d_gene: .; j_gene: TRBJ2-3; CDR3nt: TGTGCCAGCAGCATTCGGACTACACCTAGCACAGATACGCAGTATTTT; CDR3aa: CASSIRTTPSTDTQYF
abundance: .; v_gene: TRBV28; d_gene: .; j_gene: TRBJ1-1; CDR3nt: TGTGCCAGCAGTTTGTACAGCAGAGAAGCTTTCTTT; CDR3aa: CASSLYSREAFF
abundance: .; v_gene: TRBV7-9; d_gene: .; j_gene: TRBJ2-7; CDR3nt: TGTGCCAGCAGCTTAGGGGCCACTGGTCACGAGCAGTACTTC; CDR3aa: CASSLGATGHEQYF
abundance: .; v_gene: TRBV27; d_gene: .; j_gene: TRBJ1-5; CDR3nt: TGTGCCAGCAGCACAGGGAGGGCTCAGCCCCAGCATTTT; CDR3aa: CASSTGRAQPQHF
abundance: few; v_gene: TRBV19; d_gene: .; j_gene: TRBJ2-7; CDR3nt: TGTGCCAGTAGTATAGGGACCCATCGGGAAGAGCAGTACTTC; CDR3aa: CASSIGTHREEQYF
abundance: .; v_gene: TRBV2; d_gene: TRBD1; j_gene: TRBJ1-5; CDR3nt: TGTGCCAGCAGTGATTCAGGGGGTAGCAATCAGCCCCAGCATTTT; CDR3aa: CASSDSGGSNQPQHF
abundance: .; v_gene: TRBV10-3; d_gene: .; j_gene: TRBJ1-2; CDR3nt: TGTGCCATCAGTGAGTCTGGCAACTATGGCTACACCTTC; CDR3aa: CAISESGNYGYTF
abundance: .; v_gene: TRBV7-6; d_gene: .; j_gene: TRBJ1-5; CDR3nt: TGTGCCAGCAGCCCAGGGACCGGGAGGGATCAGCCCCAGCATTTT; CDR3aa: CASSPGTGRDQPQHF
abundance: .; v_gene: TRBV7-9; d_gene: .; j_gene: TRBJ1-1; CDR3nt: TGTGCCAGCAGCTTATCCGGGGAACAGAGTGAAGCTTTCTTT; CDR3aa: CASSLSGEQSEAFF
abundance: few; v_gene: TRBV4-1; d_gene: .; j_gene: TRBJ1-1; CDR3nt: TGCGCCAGCAGCCAAGCCTACCAGGGGCGCACTGAAGCTTTCTTT; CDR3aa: CASSQAYQGRTEAFF
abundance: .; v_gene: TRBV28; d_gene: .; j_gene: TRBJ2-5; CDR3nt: TGTGCCAGCAGTACAGGAGTCCAAGAGGCCCAGTACTTC; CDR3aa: CASSTGVQEAQYF
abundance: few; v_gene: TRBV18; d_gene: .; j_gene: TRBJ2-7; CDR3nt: TGTGCCAGCTCTCCGAAGGGAGGTGGCGAGCAGTACTTC; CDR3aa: CASSPKGGGEQYF
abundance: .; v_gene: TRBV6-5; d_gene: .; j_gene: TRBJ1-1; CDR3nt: TGTGCCAGCAGAGGCCGATCAGGGTTCACTGAAGCTTTCTTT; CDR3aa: CASRGRSGFTEAFF
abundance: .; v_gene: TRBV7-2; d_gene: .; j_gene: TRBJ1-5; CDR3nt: TGTGCCAGCAGCTTAGGGACACGAGAAAATCAGCCCCAGCATTTT; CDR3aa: CASSLGTRENQPQHF
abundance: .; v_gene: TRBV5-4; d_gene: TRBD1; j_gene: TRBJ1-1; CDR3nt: TGTGCCAGCAGCTTAGACAGGGGGAGGACTGAAGCTTTCTTT; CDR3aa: CASSLDRGRTEAFF
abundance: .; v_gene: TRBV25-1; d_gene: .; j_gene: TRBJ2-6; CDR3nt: TGTGCCAGCAGTGATAGAACTGGGGCCAACGTCCTGACTTTC; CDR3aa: CASSDRTGANVLTF